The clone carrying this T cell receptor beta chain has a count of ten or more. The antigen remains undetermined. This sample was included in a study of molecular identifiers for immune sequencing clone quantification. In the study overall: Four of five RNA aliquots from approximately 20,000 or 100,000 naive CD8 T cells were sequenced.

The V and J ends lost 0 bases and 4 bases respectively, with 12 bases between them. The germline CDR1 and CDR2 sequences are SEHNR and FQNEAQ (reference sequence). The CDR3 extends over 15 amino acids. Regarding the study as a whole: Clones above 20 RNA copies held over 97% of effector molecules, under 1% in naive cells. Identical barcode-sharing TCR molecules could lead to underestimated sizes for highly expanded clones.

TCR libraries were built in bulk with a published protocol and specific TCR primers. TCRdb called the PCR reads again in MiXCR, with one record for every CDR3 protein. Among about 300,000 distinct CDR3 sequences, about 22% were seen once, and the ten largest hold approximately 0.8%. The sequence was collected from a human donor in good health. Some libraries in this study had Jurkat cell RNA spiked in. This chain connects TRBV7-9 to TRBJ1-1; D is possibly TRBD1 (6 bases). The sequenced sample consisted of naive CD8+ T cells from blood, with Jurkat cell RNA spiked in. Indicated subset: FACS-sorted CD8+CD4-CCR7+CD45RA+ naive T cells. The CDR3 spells CASSLAVGAFTEAFF. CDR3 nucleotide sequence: TGTGCCAGCAGCTTAGCAGTGGGGGCGTTCACTGAAGCTTTCTTT.